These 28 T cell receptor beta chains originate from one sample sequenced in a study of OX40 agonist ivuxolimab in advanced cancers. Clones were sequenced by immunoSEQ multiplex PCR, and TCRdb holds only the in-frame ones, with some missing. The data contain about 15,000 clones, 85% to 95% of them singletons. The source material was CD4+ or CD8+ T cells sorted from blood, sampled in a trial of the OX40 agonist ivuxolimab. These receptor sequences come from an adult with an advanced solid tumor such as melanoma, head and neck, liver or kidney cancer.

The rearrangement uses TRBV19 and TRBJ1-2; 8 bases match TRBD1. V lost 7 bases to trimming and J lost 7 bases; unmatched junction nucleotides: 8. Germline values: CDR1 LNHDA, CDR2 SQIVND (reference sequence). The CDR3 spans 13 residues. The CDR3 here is CASTPGQVTGYTF. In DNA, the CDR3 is TGTGCCAGTACCCCGGGACAGGTTACTGGCTACACCTTC.

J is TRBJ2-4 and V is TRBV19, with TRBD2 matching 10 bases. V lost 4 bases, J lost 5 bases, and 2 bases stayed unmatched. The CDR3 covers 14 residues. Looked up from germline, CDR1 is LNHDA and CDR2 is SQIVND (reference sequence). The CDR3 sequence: CASSTGLAENIQYF. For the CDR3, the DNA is TGTGCCAGTAGTACAGGACTAGCGGAAAACATTCAGTACTTC.

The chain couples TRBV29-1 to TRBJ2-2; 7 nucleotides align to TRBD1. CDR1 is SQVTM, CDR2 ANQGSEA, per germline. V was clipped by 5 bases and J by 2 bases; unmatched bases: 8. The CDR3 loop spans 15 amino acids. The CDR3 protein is CSVLNRGANTGELFF. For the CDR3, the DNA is TGCAGCGTTTTGAACAGGGGAGCCAACACCGGGGAGCTGTTTTTT.

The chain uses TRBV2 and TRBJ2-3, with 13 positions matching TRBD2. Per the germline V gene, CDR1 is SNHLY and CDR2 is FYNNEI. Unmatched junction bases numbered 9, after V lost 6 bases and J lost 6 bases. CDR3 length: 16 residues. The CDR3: CASRVLLAGGLDTQYF. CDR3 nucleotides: TGTGCCAGCAGAGTCCTACTAGCGGGGGGGCTTGATACGCAGTATTTT. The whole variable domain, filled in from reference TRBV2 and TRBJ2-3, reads EPEVTQTPSHQVTQMGQEVILRCVPISNHLYFYWYRQILGQKVEFLVSFYNNEISEKSEIFDDQFSVERPDGSNFTLKIRSTKLEDSAMYFCASRVLLAGGLDTQYFGPGTRLTVL.

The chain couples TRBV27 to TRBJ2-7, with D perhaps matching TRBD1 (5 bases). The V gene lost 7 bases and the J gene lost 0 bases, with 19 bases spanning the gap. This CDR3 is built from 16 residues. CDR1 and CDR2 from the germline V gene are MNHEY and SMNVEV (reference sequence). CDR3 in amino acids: CASTQTAPLSSYEQYF. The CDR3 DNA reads TGTGCCAGCACACAGACAGCCCCGTTGAGCTCCTACGAGCAGTACTTC.

The CDR3 reads CASSYSGSYGYTF. The CDR3 coding sequence is TGTGCCAGCAGTTACTCCGGCTCATATGGCTACACCTTC. This chain joins TRBV6-5 and TRBJ1-2; unclear D gene. This CDR3 is built from 13 residues. Trimming removed 0 bases from V and 5 bases from J, with 7 bases in between. Germline lookup yields CDR1 MNHEY and CDR2 SVGAGI.

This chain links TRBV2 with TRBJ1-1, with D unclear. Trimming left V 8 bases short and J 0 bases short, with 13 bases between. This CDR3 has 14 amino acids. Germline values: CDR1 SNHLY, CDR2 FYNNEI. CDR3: CASLIGRMNTEAFF. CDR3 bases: TGTGCCAGCTTGATCGGACGGATGAACACTGAAGCTTTCTTT.

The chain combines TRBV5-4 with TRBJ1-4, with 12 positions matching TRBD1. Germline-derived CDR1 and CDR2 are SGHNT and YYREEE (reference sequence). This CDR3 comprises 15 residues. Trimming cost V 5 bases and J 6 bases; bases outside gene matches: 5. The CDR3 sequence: CASRPGTGGDEKLFF. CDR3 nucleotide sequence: TGTGCCAGCAGACCCGGGACAGGGGGCGATGAAAAACTGTTTTTT.

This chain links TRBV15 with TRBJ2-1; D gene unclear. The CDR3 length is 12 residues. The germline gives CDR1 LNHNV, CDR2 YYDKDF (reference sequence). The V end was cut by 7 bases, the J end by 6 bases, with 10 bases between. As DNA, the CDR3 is TGTGCCACCAAGGCCCCAGGCAATGAGCAGTTCTTC. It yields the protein CATKAPGNEQFF.

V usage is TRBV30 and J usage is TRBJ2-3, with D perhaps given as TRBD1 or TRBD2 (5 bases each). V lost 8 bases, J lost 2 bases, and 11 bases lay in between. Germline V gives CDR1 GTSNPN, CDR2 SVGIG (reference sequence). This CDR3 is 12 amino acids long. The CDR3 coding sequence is TGTGCCCTAGAGGGGCTCACAGATACGCAGTATTTT. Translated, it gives CALEGLTDTQYF.

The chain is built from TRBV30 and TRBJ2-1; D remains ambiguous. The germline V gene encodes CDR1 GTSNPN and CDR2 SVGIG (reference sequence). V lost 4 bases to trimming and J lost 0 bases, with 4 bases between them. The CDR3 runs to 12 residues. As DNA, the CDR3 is TGTGCCTGGACAGACTCCTACAATGAGCAGTTCTTC. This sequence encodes CAWTDSYNEQFF.

CDR3 DNA: TGTGCCAGCAGGCTATCGACAGGGGCCAATGAGCAGTTCTTC. This encodes CASRLSTGANEQFF. This chain uses TRBV13 with TRBJ2-1; 8 nucleotides agree with TRBD1. Germline lookup yields CDR1 PRHDT and CDR2 FYEKMQ (reference sequence). CDR3 length: 14 residues. J lost 6 bases, V lost 6 bases, and 7 bases had no gene match. The full variable domain, with the rest looked up from reference TRBV13 and TRBJ2-1, is AAGVIQSPRHLIKEKRETATLKCYPIPRHDTVYWYQQGPGQDPQFLISFYEKMQSDKGSIPDRFSAQQFSDYHSELNMSSLELGDSALYFCASRLSTGANEQFFGPGTRLTVL.

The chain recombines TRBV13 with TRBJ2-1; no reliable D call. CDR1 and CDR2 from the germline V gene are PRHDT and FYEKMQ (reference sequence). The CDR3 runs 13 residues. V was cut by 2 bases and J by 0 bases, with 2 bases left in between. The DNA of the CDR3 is TGTGCCAGCAGCTTAAACTCCTACAATGAGCAGTTCTTC. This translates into CASSLNSYNEQFF.

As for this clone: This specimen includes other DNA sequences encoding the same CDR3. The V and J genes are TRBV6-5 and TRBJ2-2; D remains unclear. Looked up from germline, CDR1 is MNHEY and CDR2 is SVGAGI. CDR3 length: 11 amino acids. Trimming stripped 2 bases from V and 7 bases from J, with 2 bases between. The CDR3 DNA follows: TGTGCCAGCAGTTACGGCGGGGAGCTGTTTTTT. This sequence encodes CASSYGGELFF.

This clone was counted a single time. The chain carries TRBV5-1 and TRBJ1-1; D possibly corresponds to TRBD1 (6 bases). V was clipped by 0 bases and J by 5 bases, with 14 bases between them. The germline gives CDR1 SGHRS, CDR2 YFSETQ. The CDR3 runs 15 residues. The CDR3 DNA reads TGCGCCAGCAGCTTGGAGGCAGGGGTGCGAACTGAAGCTTTCTTT. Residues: CASSLEAGVRTEAFF.

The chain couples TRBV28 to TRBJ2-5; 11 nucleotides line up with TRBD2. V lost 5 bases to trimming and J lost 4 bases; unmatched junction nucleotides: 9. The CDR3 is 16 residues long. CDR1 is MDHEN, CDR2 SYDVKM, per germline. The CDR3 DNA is TGTGCCAGCAGTCCACCCTCACTAGCGGGAGTAGAGACCCAGTACTTC. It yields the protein CASSPPSLAGVETQYF.

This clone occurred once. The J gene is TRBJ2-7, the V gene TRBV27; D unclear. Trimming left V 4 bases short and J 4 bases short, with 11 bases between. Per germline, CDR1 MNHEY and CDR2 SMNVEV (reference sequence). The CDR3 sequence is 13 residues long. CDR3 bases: TGTGCCAGCAGTTCCTCCGTGGGGTACGAGCAGTACTTC. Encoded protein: CASSSSVGYEQYF.

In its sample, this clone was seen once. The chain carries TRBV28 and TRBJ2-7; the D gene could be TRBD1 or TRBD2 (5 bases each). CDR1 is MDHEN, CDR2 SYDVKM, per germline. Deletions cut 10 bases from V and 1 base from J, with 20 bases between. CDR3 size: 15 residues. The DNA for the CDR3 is TGTGCCACCTTGGGGGTCGGGATCACGTCCTACGAGCAGTACTTC. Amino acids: CATLGVGITSYEQYF.

CDR3 sequence: CASSVGGGNEKLFF. DNA for the CDR3: TGTGCCAGCAGCGTAGGGGGAGGGAACGAAAAACTGTTTTTT. The rearrangement uses TRBV9 and TRBJ1-4; D is unresolved. The germline CDR1 and CDR2 sequences are SGDLS and YYNGEE. Trimming removed 0 bases at V and 8 bases at J, with 11 bases between. This CDR3 region has 14 residues.

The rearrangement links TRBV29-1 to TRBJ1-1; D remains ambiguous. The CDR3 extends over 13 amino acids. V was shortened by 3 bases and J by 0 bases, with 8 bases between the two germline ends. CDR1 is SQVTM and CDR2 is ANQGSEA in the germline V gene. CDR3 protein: CSVEAGLNTEAFF. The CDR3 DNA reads TGCAGCGTTGAGGCAGGTCTGAACACTGAAGCTTTCTTT.

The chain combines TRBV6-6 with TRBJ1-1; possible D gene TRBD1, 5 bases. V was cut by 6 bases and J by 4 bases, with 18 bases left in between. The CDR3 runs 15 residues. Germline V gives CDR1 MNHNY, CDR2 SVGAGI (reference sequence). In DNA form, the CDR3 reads TGTGCCAGCAGCTACCTGGGGGGGAGGGGCACTGAAGCTTTCTTT. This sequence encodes CASSYLGGRGTEAFF.

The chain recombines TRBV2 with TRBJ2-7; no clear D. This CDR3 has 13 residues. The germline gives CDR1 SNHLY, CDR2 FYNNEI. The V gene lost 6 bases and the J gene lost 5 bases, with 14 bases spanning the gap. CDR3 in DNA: TGTGCCAGCAGGGGTCCAGGAGCCCACGAGCAGTACTTC. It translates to CASRGPGAHEQYF.

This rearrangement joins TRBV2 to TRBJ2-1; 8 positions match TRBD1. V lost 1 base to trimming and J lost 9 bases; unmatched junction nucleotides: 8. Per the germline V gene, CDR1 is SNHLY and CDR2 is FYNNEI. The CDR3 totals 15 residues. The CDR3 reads CASSEGLTGVGEQFF. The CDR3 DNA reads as TGTGCCAGCAGTGAAGGATTGACAGGGGTGGGTGAGCAGTTCTTC.

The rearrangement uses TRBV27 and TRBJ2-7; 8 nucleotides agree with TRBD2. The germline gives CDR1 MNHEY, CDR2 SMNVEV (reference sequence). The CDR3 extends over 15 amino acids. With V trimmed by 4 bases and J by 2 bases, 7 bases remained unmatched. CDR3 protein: CASSSGLADTYEQYF. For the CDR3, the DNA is TGTGCCAGCAGTTCCGGACTAGCTGATACCTACGAGCAGTACTTC.

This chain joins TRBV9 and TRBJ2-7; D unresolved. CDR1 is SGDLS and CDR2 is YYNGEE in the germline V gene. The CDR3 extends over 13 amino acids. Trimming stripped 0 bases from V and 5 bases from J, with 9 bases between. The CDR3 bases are TGTGCCAGCAGCGTAGGATTTCGGGACGAGCAGTACTTC. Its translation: CASSVGFRDEQYF.

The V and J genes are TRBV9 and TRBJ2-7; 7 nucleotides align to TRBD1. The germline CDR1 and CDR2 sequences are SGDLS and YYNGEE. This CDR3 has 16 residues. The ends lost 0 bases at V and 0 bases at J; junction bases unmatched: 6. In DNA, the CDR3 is TGTGCCAGCAGCGTAGACGGGACAGCAACCTCCTACGAGCAGTACTTC. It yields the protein CASSVDGTATSYEQYF.

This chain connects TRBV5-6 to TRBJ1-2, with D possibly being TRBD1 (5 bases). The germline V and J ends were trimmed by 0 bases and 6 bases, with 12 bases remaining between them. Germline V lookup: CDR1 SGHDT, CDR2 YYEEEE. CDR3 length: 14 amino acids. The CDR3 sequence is CASSLDWGRDGYTF. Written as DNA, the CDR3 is TGTGCCAGCAGCTTGGATTGGGGGAGGGATGGCTACACCTTC.

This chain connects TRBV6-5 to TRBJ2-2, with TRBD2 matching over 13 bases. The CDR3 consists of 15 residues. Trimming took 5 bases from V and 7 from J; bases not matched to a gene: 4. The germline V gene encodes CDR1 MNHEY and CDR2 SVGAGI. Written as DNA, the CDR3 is TGTGCCAGCAGTGGACTAGCGGGGGCCCACGGGGAGCTGTTTTTT. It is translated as CASSGLAGAHGELFF.